This TCR beta chain was recovered during a study of T cells in Graves' hyperthyroidism and ophthalmopathy (dated by TCRdb to the late 2010s). Some background on the complete study: Peripheral blood samples were taken at initial diagnosis, before any treatment was given. To identify distinguishing TCR V-J signatures, a discovery cohort of about 100 patients was used, comprising 43 with Graves' ophthalmopathy and some 57 with stable Graves' hyperthyroidism. Whether ophthalmopathy could be predicted prospectively was tested in an independent validation cohort made up of 18 to 20 hyperthyroidism patients plus 17 patients who later progressed to ophthalmopathy. The 90 to 100 discovery patients were randomly divided into training and test sets at a 7:3 ratio. In addition, the study compared T-cell repertoires in thyroid tissue and in blood from about 6 Graves' hyperthyroidism patients. Following sampling, methimazole starting at 30 mg daily was given to hyperthyroidism patients, and high-dose intravenous methylprednisolone was given to ophthalmopathy patients. The paper reports TCR Vbeta CDR3 sequencing of more than 120 peripheral blood samples: 43 ophthalmopathy, about 75 hyperthyroidism and 17 progressor patients. Overall study results and their limits: Sample size was not statistically predetermined, and blinding of investigators to group allocation was not performed. During validation, the model predicted progression to ophthalmopathy a median of approximately 6 months ahead of onset, with around 71% sensitivity and 72% to 80% specificity. Most expanded thyroid clonotypes (frequency above 0.001) were also found in blood, which suggests that blood repertoires may mirror thyroid immune responses. In cross-validation, a model built on a 13 V-J signature told ophthalmopathy apart from stable hyperthyroidism with 85% to 90% sensitivity and around 84% specificity, and in testing the same model reached 80%/75%.

Ten or more counts support this clonotype. Its binding antigen is unknown. Base qualities are not provided; no much larger clone lies one nucleotide away. Hyperthyroidism patients were aged 18 to 65 years and newly diagnosed, with disease duration of less than 2 months. Any patient with an uncontrolled infection, another autoimmune disease, pregnancy or lactation was excluded. Clinical symptoms, serum thyroxine and TRAb, thyroid ultrasound, and orbital computed tomography formed the basis for the diagnoses. Blood from progressor patients was collected at the time of first diagnosis with hyperthyroidism, before any ophthalmopathy symptoms had appeared. PBMCs were isolated from around 10 ml of fresh peripheral blood by Ficoll-Paque density gradient centrifugation. Progressor patients were first diagnosed with Graves' hyperthyroidism and then developed ophthalmopathy during follow-up. Total RNA was extracted using Trizol reagent, and RNA quality was assessed on an Agilent 2100 Bioanalyzer.

Trimming removed 5 bases from V and 1 base from J, leaving 12 bases between the germline ends. CDR1 and CDR2, looked up from the germline V gene, are SNHLY and FYNNEI. The CDR3 holds 15 amino acids from the cysteine to the phenylalanine. Here the CDR3 DNA is all that survives: 45 bases in frame from base 1. The TCR beta CDR3 regions were amplified from the RNA transcripts. The TCR CDR3 was subjected to a first round of RT-PCR using the HTBI primer set and the Qiagen OneStep RT-PCR kit. A second multiplex PCR round built the libraries, followed by size selection and purification. Paired-end sequencing of the libraries was performed with 100 bp reads on an Illumina HiSeq2000. Regarding the original processing steps: SOAPnuke was used to process the raw data, with reads discarded if the reads contained adapters or uncalled bases, had a mean Phred below 15, or lacked an exact constant-primer or identifier match. High-quality paired reads were merged using COPE v1.2.5, and each unique nucleotide sequence was defined as a clonotype. MiTCR v1.1 was used to align the clonotypes against IMGT TRBV, TRBD and TRBJ reference segments. The analysis included only V-J combinations with a frequency above 0.0001, which together covered approximately 99% of the repertoires. A TCS score was defined as the ratio between F50 (clonal expansion) and ExV (chaos), using BLOSUM62-based TCRdist between CDR3 peptides within each V-J. Welch's t-statistics and random forest reduced just over 500 V-J features to about 12, which were used in a naive Bayes classifier (R e1071). TCRdb reprocessing: public reads trimmed at Q25 with fastp, clones called with MiXCR, in-frame beta chains kept. One record per CDR3 amino acid sequence lists the most common genes and DNA. TCRdb's processing, not the authors' own work, is the source of the V and J calls. This sample gives roughly 580,000 distinct CDR3 sequences in total; 11% to 15% of them show up just once. Clones ranked in the top ten supply more than 4.5% of the sample.

What was sequenced was blood. Recombination joined TRBV2 with TRBJ2-1; the D segment may tentatively be TRBD1 or TRBD2, each giving 6 matched bases. This TCR came from a woman in her 30s with Graves' hyperthyroidism that later progressed to Graves' ophthalmopathy. CDR3 region: CASSFQGGSYNEQFF. The DNA sequence is as follows: TGTGCCAGCAGTTTTCAAGGGGGGTCCTACAATGAGCAGTTCTTC.